This TCR beta chain was found in a study of brain metastases from non-small cell lung cancer (dated by TCRdb to the late 2010s). At the level of the whole study: In non-small-cell lung cancer patients, the researchers characterized the immune microenvironment of brain metastases and primary tumors that had been resected as matched pairs.

For this clone: Its antigen specificity is not known. Within one base of it there is no much larger clone, and no base qualities were kept.

Overall study results and their limits: T-cell infiltration was lower in brain metastases than in primary tumors (P < 0.001). Compared with the matched primary tumors, around 59% of brain metastases appeared to show expanded T-cell clones. TCR repertoires were found to be largely shared between paired brain metastases and primary tumors, although sparse T-cell densities were observed in the brain metastases.

Libraries were made using the immunoSEQ multiplex PCR assay. Alongside a 770-gene immune expression panel, the team sequenced the T-cell receptor beta chain repertoire. Not all clones reach the TCRdb copy of this immuneACCESS table, which keeps in-frame sequences only. Checked studies attribute under half of the gap to unresolved V genes and leave the rest unexplained. The sample yields more than 2,500 clones; about four fifths were counted once. Jointly, the top ten make up roughly 4.5% of the sample. CDR1 and CDR2 (SEHNR, FQNEAQ) derive from the germline V gene (reference sequence). V is cut by 3 bases and J by 5 bases, and the space between the germline ends is 4 bases. The CDR3 runs 12 amino acids, cysteine and phenylalanine included. Of all the DNA, just the CDR3 is kept, 36 bases in frame from base 1. A total of 35 to 45 patients with non-small-cell lung cancer that had been surgically resected, each with specimens from both a primary tumor and a brain metastasis, made up the cohort. The tumor specimens consisted of archival formalin-fixed, paraffin-embedded tissues.

The clonotype originates from a donor aged 40 or over with non-small cell lung cancer. The chain uses TRBV7-9 and TRBJ1-4, with the D gene not confidently named. Sequenced: primary lung tumor tissue. The sample's cell subset or site label is to be understood as: primary lung tumor paired with brain metastasis. CDR3 protein: CASSFGNEKLFF. The DNA sequence follows: TGTGCCAGCAGCTTTGGAAATGAAAAACTGTTTTTT.